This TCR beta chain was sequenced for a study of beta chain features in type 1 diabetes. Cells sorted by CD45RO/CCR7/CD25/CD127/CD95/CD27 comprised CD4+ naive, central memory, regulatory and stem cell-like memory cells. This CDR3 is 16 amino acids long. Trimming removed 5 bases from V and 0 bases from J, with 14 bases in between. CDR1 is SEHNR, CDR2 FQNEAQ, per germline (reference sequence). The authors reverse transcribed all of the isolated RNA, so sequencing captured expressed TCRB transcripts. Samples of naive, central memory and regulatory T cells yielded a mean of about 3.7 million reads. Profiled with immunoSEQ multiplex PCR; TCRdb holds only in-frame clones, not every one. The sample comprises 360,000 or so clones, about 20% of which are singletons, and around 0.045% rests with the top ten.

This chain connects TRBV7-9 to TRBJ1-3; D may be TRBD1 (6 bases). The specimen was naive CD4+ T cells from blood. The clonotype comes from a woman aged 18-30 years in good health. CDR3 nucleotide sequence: TGTGCCAGCAGCGAGACAGGAGGATTCTCTGGAAACACCATATATTTT. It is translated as CASSETGGFSGNTIYF.